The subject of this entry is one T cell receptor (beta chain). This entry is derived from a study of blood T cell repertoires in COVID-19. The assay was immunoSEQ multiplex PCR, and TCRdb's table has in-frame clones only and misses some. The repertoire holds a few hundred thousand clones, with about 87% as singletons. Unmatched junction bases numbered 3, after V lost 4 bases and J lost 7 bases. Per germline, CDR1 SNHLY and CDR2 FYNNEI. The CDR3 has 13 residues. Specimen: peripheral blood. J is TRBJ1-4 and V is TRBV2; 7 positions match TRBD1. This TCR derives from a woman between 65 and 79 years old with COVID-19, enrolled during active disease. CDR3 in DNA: TGTGCCAGCAGTGCAGGGGGAGGTGAAAAACTGTTTTTT. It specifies CASSAGGGEKLFF.